The T cell receptor beta chain described here comes from a study of T cell responses to AZD1222 COVID-19 vaccine. Notes on the study in general: Variant regions that are unmutated are reportedly the target of nearly half of spike-specific TCRs.

Remarks on this clone: Its antigen remains unknown.

Assay used: immunoSEQ multiplex PCR; TCRdb lists only in-frame clones, some missing. In the table there are some 40,000 clones, around four fifths of which are singletons. Sequenced material: peripheral blood, taken 28 days after the second dose of the MenACWY control vaccine. The receptor comes from an adult who received the MenACWY meningococcal vaccine as a control.

CDR3: CASGSGRNVGELFF. CDR3 coding DNA: TGTGCCAGCGGTAGCGGGAGGAATGTCGGGGAGCTGTTTTTT. This chain connects TRBV2 to TRBJ2-2; TRBD2 matches 10 bases. Per the germline V gene, CDR1 is SNHLY and CDR2 is FYNNEI. The CDR3 contains 14 residues. V was clipped by 8 bases and J by 7 bases; unmatched bases: 7. Full variable domain (outside the CDR3, taken from reference TRBV2 and TRBJ2-2): EPEVTQTPSHQVTQMGQEVILRCVPISNHLYFYWYRQILGQKVEFLVSFYNNEISEKSEIFDDQFSVERPDGSNFTLKIRSTKLEDSAMYFCASGSGRNVGELFFGEGSRLTVL.